The text below deals with one T cell receptor (beta chain). The clone's antigen remains unknown. No much larger clone exists at a distance of one base, and base qualities are not known. The CDR3 goes from the cysteine to the phenylalanine over 15 residues. The entry retains the CDR3 DNA only, 45 bases that are in frame from base 1. Taken from the germline V gene, the CDR1 and CDR2 loops are SNHLY and FYNNEI. Trimming takes 11 bases off V and 6 bases off J; junction bases not matched to a gene: 13. The sample originates from a study of technical replicates of blood from a few donors (dated by TCRdb to about 2017). Receptor libraries were prepared by the immunoSEQ multiplex PCR assay. TCRdb retrieved this table from immuneACCESS and kept in-frame rearrangements only. Not all clones are present; in checked studies, unresolved V genes account for under half, and no reason is known for the remainder. Counted in this sample were roughly 93,000 clones; 95% of them appeared once. The ten largest account for 0.2% to 0.25% of the sample.

Here the chain combines TRBV2 and TRBJ2-1; 10 central bases correspond to TRBD1. The receptor comes from a human donor in good health. The sample taken for sequencing was T cells isolated from PBMCs. The CDR3: CACPSRTGGSNEQFF. The bases are TGTGCCTGCCCCTCCCGGACAGGGGGAAGCAATGAGCAGTTCTTC.